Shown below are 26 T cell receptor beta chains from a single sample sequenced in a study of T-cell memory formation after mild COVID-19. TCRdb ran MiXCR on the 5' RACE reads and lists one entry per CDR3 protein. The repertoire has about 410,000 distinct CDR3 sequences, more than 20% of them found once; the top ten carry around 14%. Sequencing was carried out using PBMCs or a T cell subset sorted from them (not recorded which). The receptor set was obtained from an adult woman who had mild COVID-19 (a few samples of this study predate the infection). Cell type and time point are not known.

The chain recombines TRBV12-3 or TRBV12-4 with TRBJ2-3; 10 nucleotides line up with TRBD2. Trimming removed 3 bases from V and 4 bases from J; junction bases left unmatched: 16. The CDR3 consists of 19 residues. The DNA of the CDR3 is TGTGCCAGCAGTTTCAGGGGTCTTACAGCGGGAGGGCCGGCAGATACGCAGTATTTT. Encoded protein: CASSFRGLTAGGPADTQYF.

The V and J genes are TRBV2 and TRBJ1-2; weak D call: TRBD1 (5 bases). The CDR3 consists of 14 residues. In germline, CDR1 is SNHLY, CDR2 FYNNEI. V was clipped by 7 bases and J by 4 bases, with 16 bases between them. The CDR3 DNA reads TGTGCCAGCAATCCCAGGGCCGGGAGCTATGGCTACACCTTC. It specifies CASNPRAGSYGYTF.

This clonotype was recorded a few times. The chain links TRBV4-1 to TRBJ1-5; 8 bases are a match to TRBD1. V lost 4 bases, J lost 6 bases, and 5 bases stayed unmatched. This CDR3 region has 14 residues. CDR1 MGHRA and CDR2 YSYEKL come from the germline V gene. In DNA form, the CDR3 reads TGCGCCAGCAGCCCTAACAGGGGGTTTCAGCCCCAGCATTTT. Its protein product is CASSPNRGFQPQHF.

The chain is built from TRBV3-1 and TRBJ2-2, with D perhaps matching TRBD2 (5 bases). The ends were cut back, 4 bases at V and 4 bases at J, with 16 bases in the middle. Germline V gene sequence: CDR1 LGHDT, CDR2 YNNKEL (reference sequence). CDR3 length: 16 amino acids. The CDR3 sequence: CASSPLGSSVTGELFF. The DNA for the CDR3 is TGTGCCAGCAGCCCGTTGGGGAGTAGCGTCACCGGGGAGCTGTTTTTT.

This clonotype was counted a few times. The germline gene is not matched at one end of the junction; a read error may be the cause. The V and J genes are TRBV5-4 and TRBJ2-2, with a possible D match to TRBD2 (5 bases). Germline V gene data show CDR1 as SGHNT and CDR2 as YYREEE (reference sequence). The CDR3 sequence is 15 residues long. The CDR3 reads CASKSPGTNTGELFF. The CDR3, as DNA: TGTGCAAGCAAATCACCGGGAACGAACACCGGGGAGCTGTTTTTT.

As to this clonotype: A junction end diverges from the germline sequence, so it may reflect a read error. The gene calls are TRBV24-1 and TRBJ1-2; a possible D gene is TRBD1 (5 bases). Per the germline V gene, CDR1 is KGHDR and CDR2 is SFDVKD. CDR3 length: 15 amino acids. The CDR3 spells CATSDPGQGSNGYTF. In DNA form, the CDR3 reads TGTGCCACAAGTGATCCTGGGCAGGGCTCCAATGGCTACACCTTC.

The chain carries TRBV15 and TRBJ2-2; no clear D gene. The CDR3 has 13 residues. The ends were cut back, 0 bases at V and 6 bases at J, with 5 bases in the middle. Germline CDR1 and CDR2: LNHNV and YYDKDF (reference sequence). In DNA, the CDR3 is TGTGCCACCAGCAGAGATGGGGCCGGGGAGCTGTTTTTT. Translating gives CATSRDGAGELFF.

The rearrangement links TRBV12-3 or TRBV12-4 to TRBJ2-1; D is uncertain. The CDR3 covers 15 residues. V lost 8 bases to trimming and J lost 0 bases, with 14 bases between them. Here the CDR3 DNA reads TGTGCCAGCGCCCAGGCGGAGAGCTCCTACAATGAGCAGTTCTTC. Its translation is CASAQAESSYNEQFF.

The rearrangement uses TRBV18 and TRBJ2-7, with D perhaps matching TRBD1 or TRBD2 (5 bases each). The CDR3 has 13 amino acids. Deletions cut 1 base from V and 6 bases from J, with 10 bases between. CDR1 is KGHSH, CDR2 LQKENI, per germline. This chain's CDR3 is CASSPLDSGEQYF. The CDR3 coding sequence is TGTGCCAGCTCACCACTAGACAGCGGCGAGCAGTACTTC.

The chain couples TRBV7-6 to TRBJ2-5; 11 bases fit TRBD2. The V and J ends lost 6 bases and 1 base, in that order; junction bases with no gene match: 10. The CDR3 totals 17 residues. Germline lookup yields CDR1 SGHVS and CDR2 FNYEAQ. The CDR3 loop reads CASSRGRLAGSQETQYF. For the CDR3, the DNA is TGTGCCAGCAGTCGCGGCCGACTAGCGGGGTCCCAAGAGACCCAGTACTTC.

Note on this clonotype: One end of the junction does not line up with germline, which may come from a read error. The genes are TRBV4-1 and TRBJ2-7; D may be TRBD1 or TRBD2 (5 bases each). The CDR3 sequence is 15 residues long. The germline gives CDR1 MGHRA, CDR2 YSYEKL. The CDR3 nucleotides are TGCTCCAGCAGCCTTCGGGACGGATTCTCCTACGAGCAGTACTTC. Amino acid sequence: CSSSLRDGFSYEQYF.

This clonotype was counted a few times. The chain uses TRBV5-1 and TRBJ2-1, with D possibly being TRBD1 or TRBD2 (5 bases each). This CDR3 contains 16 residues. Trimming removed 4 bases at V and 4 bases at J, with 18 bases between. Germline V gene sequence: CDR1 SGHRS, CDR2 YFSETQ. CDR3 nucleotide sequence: TGCGCCAGCAGCAAGACGGGGCAGGGACCTTACAATGAGCAGTTCTTC. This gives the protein CASSKTGQGPYNEQFF. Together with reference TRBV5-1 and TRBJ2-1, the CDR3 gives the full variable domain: KAGVTQTPRYLIKTRGQQVTLSCSPISGHRSVSWYQQTPGQGLQFLFEYFSETQRNKGNFPGRFSGRQFSNSRSEMNVSTLELGDSALYLCASSKTGQGPYNEQFFGPGTRLTVL.

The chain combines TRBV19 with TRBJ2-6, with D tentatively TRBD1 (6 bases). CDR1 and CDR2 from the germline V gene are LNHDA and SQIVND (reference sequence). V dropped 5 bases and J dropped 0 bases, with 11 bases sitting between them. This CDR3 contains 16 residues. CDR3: CASSPWGLSGANVLTF. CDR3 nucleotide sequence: TGTGCCAGTAGTCCGTGGGGGCTCTCTGGGGCCAACGTCCTGACTTTC.

The CDR3 region is CASSLTGGLADTQYF. The CDR3 nucleotides are TGTGCCAGCAGCTTAACGGGAGGTCTCGCAGATACGCAGTATTTT. The chain combines TRBV7-3 with TRBJ2-3; TRBD2 is a possible D gene (6 bases). Trimming removed 0 bases at V and 4 bases at J, with 11 bases between. The length of the CDR3 is 15 residues. Germline lookup yields CDR1 SGHTA and CDR2 FQGTGA. Based on the CDR3 plus reference TRBV7-3 and TRBJ2-3, the full variable domain is GAGVSQTPSNKVTEKGKYVELRCDPISGHTALYWYRQSLGQGPEFLIYFQGTGAADDSGLPNDRFFAVRPEGSVSTLKIQRTERGDSAVYLCASSLTGGLADTQYFGPGTRLTVL.

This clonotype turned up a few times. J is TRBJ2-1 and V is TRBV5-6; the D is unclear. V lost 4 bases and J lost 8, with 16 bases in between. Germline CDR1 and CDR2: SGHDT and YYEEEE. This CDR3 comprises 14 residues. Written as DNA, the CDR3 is TGTGCCAGCAGCGGACCCCAGGAGCGCGATGAGCAGTTCTTC. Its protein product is CASSGPQERDEQFF. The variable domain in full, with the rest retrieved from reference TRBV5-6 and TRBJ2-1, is DAGVTQSPTHLIKTRGQQVTLRCSPKSGHDTVSWYQQALGQGPQFIFQYYEEEERQRGNFPDRFSGHQFPNYSSELNVNALLLGDSALYLCASSGPQERDEQFFGPGTRLTVL.

CDR3 bases: TGTGCCAGCAGCTTTGCCGGGACAGGGAAGACTGGCGGCTACACCTTC. It yields the protein CASSFAGTGKTGGYTF. The V and J genes are TRBV7-9 and TRBJ1-2, with 9 bases aligning to TRBD1. Germline-derived CDR1 and CDR2 are SEHNR and FQNEAQ (reference sequence). J lost 8 bases, V lost 3 bases, and 13 bases had no gene match. CDR3 size: 16 residues.

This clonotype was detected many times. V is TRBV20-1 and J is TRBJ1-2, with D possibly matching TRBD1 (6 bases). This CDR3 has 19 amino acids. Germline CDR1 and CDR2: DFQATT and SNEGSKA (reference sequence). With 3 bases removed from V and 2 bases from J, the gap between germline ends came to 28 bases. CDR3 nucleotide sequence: TGCAGTGCTAGTCCAGCGACAACCCGACAACACAGGGACAACTATGGCTACACCTTC. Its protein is CSASPATTRQHRDNYGYTF.

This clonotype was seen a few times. CDR3 amino acids: CASSYLSAGEQFF. The CDR3 DNA is TGTGCCAGCAGTTACCTCTCCGCGGGTGAGCAGTTCTTC. This chain links TRBV6-2 or TRBV6-3 with TRBJ2-1, with D possibly matching TRBD2 (5 bases). The germline CDR1 and CDR2 sequences are MNHEY and SVGEGT. The CDR3 contains 13 residues. Trimming removed 2 bases from V and 9 bases from J, with 11 bases in between.

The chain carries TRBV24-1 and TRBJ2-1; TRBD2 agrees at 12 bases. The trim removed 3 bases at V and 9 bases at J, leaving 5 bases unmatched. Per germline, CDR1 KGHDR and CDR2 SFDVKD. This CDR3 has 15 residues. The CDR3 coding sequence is TGTGCCACCAGTGATCTAGCGGGAGGGCCGAGTGAGCAGTTCTTC. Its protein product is CATSDLAGGPSEQFF.

CDR3 loop: CASSYSAGDVLSYEQYF. CDR3 nucleotide sequence: TGTGCCAGCAGTTACTCGGCAGGGGACGTCCTTTCCTACGAGCAGTACTTC. The J gene is TRBJ2-7, the V gene TRBV6-6, with D perhaps matching TRBD1 (6 bases). Trimming took 0 bases from V and 1 from J, leaving 16 bases between them. CDR3 length: 17 residues. The germline CDR1 and CDR2 sequences are MNHNY and SVGAGI (reference sequence).

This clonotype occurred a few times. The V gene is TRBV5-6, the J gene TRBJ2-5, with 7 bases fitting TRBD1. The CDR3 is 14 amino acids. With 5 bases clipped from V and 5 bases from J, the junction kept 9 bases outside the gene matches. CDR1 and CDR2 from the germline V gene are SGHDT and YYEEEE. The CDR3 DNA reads TGTGCCAGCAGTCAGCAGACAGGGTTGGAGACCCAGTACTTC. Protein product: CASSQQTGLETQYF.

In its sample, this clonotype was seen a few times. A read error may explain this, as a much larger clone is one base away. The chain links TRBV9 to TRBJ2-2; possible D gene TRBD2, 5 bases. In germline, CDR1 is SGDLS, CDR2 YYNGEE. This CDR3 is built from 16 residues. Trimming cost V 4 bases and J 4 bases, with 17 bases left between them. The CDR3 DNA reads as TGTGCCAGCAGCCCCCGAGTAGCGTCAAGCACCGGGGAGCTGTTTTTT. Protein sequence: CASSPRVASSTGELFF.

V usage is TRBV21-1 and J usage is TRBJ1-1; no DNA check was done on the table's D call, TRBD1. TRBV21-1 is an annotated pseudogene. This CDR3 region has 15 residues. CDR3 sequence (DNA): TGTGCCAGCAAGAAGGGGGCATCGATGAACACTGAAGCTTTCTTT. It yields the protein CASKKGASMNTEAFF.

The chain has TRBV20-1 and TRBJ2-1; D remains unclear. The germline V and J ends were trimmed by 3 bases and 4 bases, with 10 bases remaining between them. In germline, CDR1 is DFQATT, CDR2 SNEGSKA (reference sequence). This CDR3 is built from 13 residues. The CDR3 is CSASGRLYNEQFF. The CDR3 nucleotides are TGCAGTGCTAGTGGTCGGCTGTACAATGAGCAGTTCTTC.

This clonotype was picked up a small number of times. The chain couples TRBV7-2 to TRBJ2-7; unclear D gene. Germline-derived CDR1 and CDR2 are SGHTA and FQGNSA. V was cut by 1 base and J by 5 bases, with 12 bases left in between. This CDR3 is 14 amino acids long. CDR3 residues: CASSLDGNVHEQYF. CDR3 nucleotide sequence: TGTGCCAGCAGCTTAGATGGGAACGTCCACGAGCAGTACTTC.

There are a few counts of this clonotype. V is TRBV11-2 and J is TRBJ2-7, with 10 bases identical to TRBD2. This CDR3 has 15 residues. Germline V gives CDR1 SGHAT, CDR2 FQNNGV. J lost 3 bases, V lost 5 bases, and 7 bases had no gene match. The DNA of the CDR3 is TGTGCCAGCAGCAAGGAACTAGCGGGAAACTACGAGCAGTACTTC. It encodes CASSKELAGNYEQYF.